The 9 T cell receptor beta chains in this list originate from one sample, sequenced in a study of blood T cell repertoires in COVID-19. Repertoires were generated with immunoSEQ multiplex PCR, while TCRdb's copy carries only in-frame clones and drops some. The sample lists 35,000 to 55,000 clones; roughly 90% were seen once. Sequencing used peripheral blood. The receptors originated from a human donor in a cohort sampled during active COVID-19.

The chain carries TRBV10-3 and TRBJ2-3; TRBD1 agrees at 9 bases. The junction had 9 bases not matched to a gene; V was cut back by 10 bases and J by 4 bases. Germline V CDR1 and CDR2: ENHRY, SYGVKD. This CDR3 has 14 residues. The DNA for the CDR3 is TGTGCCACTGAACAGGGGGCCCTCGCAGATACGCAGTATTTT. Its translation is CATEQGALADTQYF.

J is TRBJ2-1 and V is TRBV5-1; 12 bases are a match to TRBD1. The CDR3 is 15 residues long. Germline loops: CDR1 SGHRS, CDR2 YFSETQ. J gave up 8 bases and V 4 bases, and 7 bases lay outside the gene matches. CDR3 DNA: TGCGCCAGCAGCCCCCGGGACAGGGGGCCGTATGAGCAGTTCTTC. Protein product: CASSPRDRGPYEQFF.

V and J are TRBV27 and TRBJ1-1; 7 nucleotides agree with TRBD1. Germline trimming cut 1 base from V and 0 bases from J; bases unmatched to any gene: 11. This CDR3 has 18 residues. Germline assignment: CDR1 MNHEY and CDR2 SMNVEV (reference sequence). CDR3 bases: TGTGCCAGCAGTTTATATGCTCCCAGGGGGGAAGTGAACACTGAAGCTTTCTTT. Protein product: CASSLYAPRGEVNTEAFF.

The chain combines TRBV3-1 (or the pseudogene TRBV3-2) with TRBJ2-1; 10 bases align to TRBD1. Losses at the gene ends were 7 bases for V and 4 bases for J; bases not matched to a gene: 10. This CDR3 has 16 residues. Germline-derived CDR1 and CDR2 are LGHDT and YNNKEL (reference sequence). The CDR3 protein is CASKLPGQGVYNEQFF. For the CDR3, the DNA is TGTGCCAGCAAACTCCCCGGACAGGGGGTGTACAATGAGCAGTTCTTC.

The chain recombines TRBV18 with TRBJ1-2; 10 nucleotides line up with TRBD1. V shed 3 bases, J shed 4 bases, and the junction held 8 bases outside the gene matches. Germline V gene sequence: CDR1 KGHSH, CDR2 LQKENI. The CDR3 totals 16 residues. CDR3 in amino acids: CASSPGTGVVSYGYTF. CDR3 coding DNA: TGTGCCAGCTCACCGGGGACAGGGGTGGTTAGCTATGGCTACACCTTC.

The DNA for the CDR3 is TGCGCCAGCAGCCAAGAGAGCCGGGGGGACTACGAGCAGTACTTC. Translated, it gives CASSQESRGDYEQYF. This chain links TRBV4-3 with TRBJ2-7; 7 nucleotides align to TRBD2. This CDR3 is built from 15 residues. Germline CDR1 reads LGHNA; CDR2 reads YSLEER. The trim removed 0 bases at V and 3 bases at J, leaving 5 bases unmatched.

The V and J genes are TRBV4-2 and TRBJ1-2, with D uncertain. CDR3 size: 14 residues. Germline values: CDR1 LGHNA, CDR2 YNFKEQ. V was shortened by 0 bases and J by 4 bases, with 9 bases between the two germline ends. CDR3 protein: CASSQDEGVYGYTF. In DNA form, the CDR3 reads TGTGCCAGCAGCCAAGATGAGGGAGTCTATGGCTACACCTTC.

This clone occurred once. This rearrangement joins TRBV7-9 to TRBJ2-4; D possibly corresponds to TRBD2 (6 bases). Germline V gene lookup returns CDR1 SEHNR and CDR2 FQNEAQ (reference sequence). Trimming took off 7 bases at V and 6 bases at J, with 10 bases between the two ends. The CDR3 has 12 amino acids. The DNA of the CDR3 is TGTGCCAGCACCCCGGAGGGAAACATTCAGTACTTC. Translation: CASTPEGNIQYF.

The chain carries TRBV30 and TRBJ1-1, with 7 bases lining up with TRBD1. The CDR3 has 11 residues. After removal of 6 bases from V and 3 bases from J, the junction contained 1 base not matched to a gene. Germline CDR1 and CDR2: GTSNPN and SVGIG (reference sequence). Written as DNA, the CDR3 is TGTGCCTGCACAGGGGACACTGAAGCTTTCTTT. Residues: CACTGDTEAFF.